This T cell receptor beta chain was documented in a study of OX40 agonist ivuxolimab in advanced cancers. Findings and limits, study-wide: Among expanded peripheral T cells, antigen specificity went undetermined.

The assay was immunoSEQ multiplex PCR, and TCRdb's table has in-frame clones only and misses some. This repertoire shows tens of thousands of clones, about nine tenths found once; its top ten account for roughly 0.35%. Comments on this clone: Its antigen is as yet unknown.

The receptor was isolated from an adult with an advanced solid tumor such as melanoma, head and neck, liver or kidney cancer. Sequenced material: CD4+ or CD8+ T cells sorted from blood, taken in a trial of the OX40 agonist ivuxolimab.

The CDR3 reads CASSWTGSNQPQHF. CDR3 bases: TGTGCCAGCAGTTGGACAGGGAGCAATCAGCCCCAGCATTTT. J is TRBJ1-5 and V is TRBV6-5; TRBD1 matches at 8 bases. CDR1 and CDR2 (germline): MNHEY, SVGAGI. The length of the CDR3 is 14 residues. J lost 1 base, V lost 4 bases, and 0 bases had no gene match.